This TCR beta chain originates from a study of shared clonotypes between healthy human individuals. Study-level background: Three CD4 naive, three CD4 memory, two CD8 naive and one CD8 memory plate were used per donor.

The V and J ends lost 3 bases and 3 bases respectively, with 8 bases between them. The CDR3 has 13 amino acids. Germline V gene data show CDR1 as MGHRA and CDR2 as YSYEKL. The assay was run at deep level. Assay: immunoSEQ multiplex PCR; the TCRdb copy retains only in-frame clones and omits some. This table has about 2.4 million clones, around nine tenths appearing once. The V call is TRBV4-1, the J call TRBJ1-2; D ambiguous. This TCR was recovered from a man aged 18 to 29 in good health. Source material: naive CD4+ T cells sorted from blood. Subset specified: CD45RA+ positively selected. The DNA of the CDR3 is TGCGCCAGCAGCCAGGCACAGCACTATGGCTACACCTTC. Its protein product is CASSQAQHYGYTF.